Listed here are 5 T cell receptor beta chains from one sample, sequenced in a study of OX40 agonist ivuxolimab in advanced cancers. TCRdb's copy holds only in-frame clones and misses some; the assay was immunoSEQ multiplex PCR. The sample holds tens of thousands of clones, about 83% seen once. Sequenced here: CD4+ or CD8+ T cells sorted from blood, sampled in a trial of the OX40 agonist ivuxolimab. Receptor source: an adult with an advanced solid tumor such as melanoma, head and neck, liver or kidney cancer.

The chain is built from TRBV11-2 and TRBJ2-3; the match to TRBD2 covers 10 bases. Trimming cost V 2 bases and J 4 bases; bases outside gene matches: 3. Germline lookup yields CDR1 SGHAT and CDR2 FQNNGV. The CDR3 is 15 residues long. CDR3 bases: TGTGCCAGCAGCTTACGGAGCGGGGGGGCAGATACGCAGTATTTT. Its protein is CASSLRSGGADTQYF.

The chain links TRBV2 to TRBJ1-4, with 8 bases fitting TRBD1. V was pared by 9 bases and J by 5 bases, with 5 bases of the junction left unmatched. This CDR3 has 13 amino acids. Germline CDR1 is SNHLY and CDR2 is FYNNEI. The DNA for the CDR3 is TGTGCCAGTACACAGGGGGGCAATGAAAAACTGTTTTTT. Translation: CASTQGGNEKLFF.

CDR3 loop: CASSQLGSNSGNTIYF. For the CDR3, the DNA is TGTGCCAGCAGCCAACTAGGATCCAACTCTGGAAACACCATATATTTT. The gene calls are TRBV14 and TRBJ1-3; D unclear. V lost 2 bases to trimming and J lost 0 bases, with 11 bases between them. The CDR3 length is 16 residues. The V gene's germline CDR1 is SGHDN and CDR2 FVKESK.

The chain links TRBV6-6 to TRBJ2-1, with D perhaps matching TRBD2 (5 bases). Looked up from germline, CDR1 is MNHNY and CDR2 is SVGAGI (reference sequence). The V and J ends lost 8 bases and 0 bases respectively, with 8 bases between them. The length of the CDR3 is 13 residues. CDR3 nucleotides: TGTGCCAGCGAGGGTAGCTCCTACAATGAGCAGTTCTTC. Translating it yields CASEGSSYNEQFF.

The rearrangement uses TRBV7-2 and TRBJ2-7; D is uncertain. Germline V lookup: CDR1 SGHTA, CDR2 FQGNSA. V shed 1 base and J shed 7 bases, with 8 bases lying between them. The CDR3 is 12 amino acids. CDR3 DNA: TGTGCCAGCAGCTTAGAGATAGGGGAGCAGTACTTC. Protein product: CASSLEIGEQYF.